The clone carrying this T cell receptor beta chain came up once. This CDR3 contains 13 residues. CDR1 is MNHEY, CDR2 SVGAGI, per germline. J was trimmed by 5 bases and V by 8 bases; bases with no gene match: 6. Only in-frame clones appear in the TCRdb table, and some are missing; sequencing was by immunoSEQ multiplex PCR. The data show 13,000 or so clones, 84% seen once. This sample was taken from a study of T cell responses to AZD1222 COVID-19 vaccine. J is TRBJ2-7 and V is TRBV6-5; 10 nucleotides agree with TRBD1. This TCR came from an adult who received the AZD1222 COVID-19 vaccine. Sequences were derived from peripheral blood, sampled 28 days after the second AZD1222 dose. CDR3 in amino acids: CASGTGEDDEQYF. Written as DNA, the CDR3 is TGTGCCAGCGGGACAGGGGAAGATGACGAGCAGTACTTC.